A single TCR beta chain is shown here with its context. This sample was included in a study of chemoradiotherapy in HPV16-positive cancers. Profiling relied on immunoSEQ multiplex PCR, and the TCRdb table lists in-frame clones only, not all of them. Among just under 4,000 clones listed, approximately 80% were seen once. CDR1 is KGHSH and CDR2 is LQKENI in the germline V gene. The length of the CDR3 is 15 residues. With 5 bases removed from V and 4 bases from J, the gap between germline ends came to 18 bases. This chain links TRBV18 with TRBJ2-7, with a possible D match to TRBD2 (5 bases). Sequencing used tumor tissue, obtained from a patient who underwent chemoradiotherapy. This sequence originates from a human donor with HPV-associated anogenital cancer. CDR3 in DNA: TGTGCCAGCTCAGTGGCGGGTGATATCGGTTACGAGCAGTACTTC. Its protein product is CASSVAGDIGYEQYF. The full variable domain, rest sourced from reference TRBV18 and TRBJ2-7, is NAGVMQNPRHLVRRRGQEARLRCSPMKGHSHVYWYRQLPEEGLKFMVYLQKENIIDESGMPKERFSAEFPKEGPSILRIQQVVRGDSAAYFCASSVAGDIGYEQYFGPGTRLTVT.